The 24 T cell receptor beta chains in this list originate from one sample, sequenced in a study of shared clonotypes between healthy human individuals. The data were produced by immunoSEQ multiplex PCR, yet TCRdb's version contains in-frame clones alone and is incomplete. The data show approximately 480,000 clones, with about 80% seen just once and roughly an eighth held by the top ten. Sequenced: PBMCs. These receptors were obtained from a woman between 40 and 55 years old in good health. Some clones in this sample may be carry-over from other donors' samples.

This sequence joins TRBV18 and TRBJ1-5, with 7 positions matching TRBD1. Germline-derived CDR1 and CDR2 are KGHSH and LQKENI. J lost 5 bases, V lost 8 bases, and 6 bases had no gene match. This CDR3 is built from 13 residues. The chain's CDR3 is CASQGGRDQPQHF. CDR3 in DNA: TGTGCCAGCCAGGGGGGGAGAGATCAGCCCCAGCATTTT.

This sequence joins TRBV6-6 and TRBJ2-1, with TRBD2 matching 7 bases. The CDR3 covers 13 residues. With 8 bases clipped from V and 3 bases from J, the junction kept 4 bases outside the gene matches. Germline values: CDR1 MNHNY, CDR2 SVGAGI (reference sequence). As DNA, the CDR3 is TGTGCCAGCGGGGCTAGCGGCTACAATGAGCAGTTCTTC. Translation: CASGASGYNEQFF.

This chain links TRBV7-3 with TRBJ2-5; 7 positions agree with TRBD2. V lost 1 base, J lost 4 bases, and 0 bases stayed unmatched. The CDR3 spans 13 residues. Germline loops: CDR1 SGHTA, CDR2 FQGTGA. Here the CDR3 reads CASSLSGRETQYF. As DNA, the CDR3 is TGTGCCAGCAGCTTAAGCGGGAGAGAGACCCAGTACTTC.

The chain carries TRBV7-2 and TRBJ2-7, with 8 positions matching TRBD2. The CDR3 sequence is 16 residues long. V gave up 5 bases and J gave up 1 base; unmatched junction bases: 10. Germline V gene sequence: CDR1 SGHTA, CDR2 FQGNSA. The CDR3 DNA reads as TGTGCCAGCAGCCCATCTAGAGTAGCGGGATCCTACGAGCAGTACTTC. Translation: CASSPSRVAGSYEQYF.

The chain couples TRBV28 to TRBJ1-6, with D possibly matching TRBD1 (6 bases). Trimming removed 8 bases at V and 5 bases at J, with 7 bases between. Germline V gives CDR1 MDHEN, CDR2 SYDVKM. The CDR3 loop spans 12 amino acids. In nucleotides, the CDR3 is TGTGCCAGCGGACAGAATAATTCACCCCTCCACTTT. Residues: CASGQNNSPLHF.

CDR3 sequence reads: CASSPGTSGTDTQYF. The CDR3 DNA reads as TGTGCCAGCAGCCCAGGGACTAGCGGCACAGATACGCAGTATTTT. The V call is TRBV7-3, the J call TRBJ2-3, with TRBD2 matching 10 bases. J lost 1 base, V lost 5 bases, and 3 bases had no gene match. Germline values: CDR1 SGHTA, CDR2 FQGTGA. The CDR3 runs to 15 residues.

This chain links TRBV30 with TRBJ2-5; TRBD2 is a possible D gene (6 bases). V was pared by 0 bases and J by 0 bases, with 11 bases between. In germline, CDR1 is GTSNPN, CDR2 SVGIG (reference sequence). The CDR3 spans 15 residues. In DNA form, the CDR3 reads TGTGCCTGGAGTGTTACGCGGGGCAACCAAGAGACCCAGTACTTC. It encodes CAWSVTRGNQETQYF.

The genes are TRBV6-1 and TRBJ2-1; 7 bases are shared with TRBD2. Trimming cost V 7 bases and J 4 bases; bases outside gene matches: 4. Germline CDR1 and CDR2: MNHNS and SASEGT. This CDR3 is 13 amino acids long. The CDR3 region has the DNA TGTGCCAGCACCATCGGGGGGTACAATGAGCAGTTCTTC. It yields the protein CASTIGGYNEQFF.

This sequence joins TRBV5-6 and TRBJ1-2; D remains ambiguous. With 4 bases removed from V and 6 bases from J, the gap between germline ends came to 16 bases. Germline V CDR1 and CDR2: SGHDT, YYEEEE. The CDR3 has 14 amino acids. The CDR3 spells CASSGDLGFDGYTF. CDR3 bases: TGTGCCAGCAGCGGCGATCTGGGGTTCGATGGCTACACCTTC.

The rearrangement links TRBV5-1 to TRBJ1-1, with 7 nucleotides matching TRBD1. V was pared by 3 bases and J by 4 bases, with 6 bases of the junction left unmatched. Per the germline V gene, CDR1 is SGHRS and CDR2 is YFSETQ. This CDR3 has 14 residues. The CDR3: CASSSQGGTTEAFF. The DNA of the CDR3 is TGCGCCAGCAGCTCCCAGGGGGGGACCACTGAAGCTTTCTTT.

This chain uses TRBV7-9 with TRBJ2-3; perhaps D is TRBD1 or TRBD2 (6 bases each). The germline V gene encodes CDR1 SEHNR and CDR2 FQNEAQ (reference sequence). The V and J ends lost 2 bases and 2 bases respectively, with 14 bases between them. The CDR3 has 16 residues. The CDR3 DNA is TGTGCCAGCAGCTTAAATCCGGGGGCTTTCACAGATACGCAGTATTTT. Translated, it gives CASSLNPGAFTDTQYF. Full variable domain (outside the CDR3, taken from reference TRBV7-9 and TRBJ2-3): DTGVSQNPRHKITKRGQNVTFRCDPISEHNRLYWYRQTLGQGPEFLTYFQNEAQLEKSRLLSDRFSAERPKGSFSTLEIQRTEQGDSAMYLCASSLNPGAFTDTQYFGPGTRLTVL.

The genes are TRBV6-4 and TRBJ2-3; D uncertain. CDR1 and CDR2 (germline): MRHNA, SNTAGT. The CDR3 spans 13 residues. Trimming pared 4 bases from V and 6 bases from J, leaving 11 bases between. For the CDR3, the DNA is TGTGCCAGCAGTGCCTCCACTGTGGATACGCAGTATTTT. It yields the protein CASSASTVDTQYF.

CDR3 sequence reads: CAWSVWVSSGNTIYF. The DNA for the CDR3 is TGTGCCTGGAGTGTATGGGTGAGCTCTGGAAACACCATATATTTT. J is TRBJ1-3 and V is TRBV30; the D is unclear. Trimming stripped 0 bases from V and 0 bases from J, with 9 bases between. The germline V gene encodes CDR1 GTSNPN and CDR2 SVGIG (reference sequence). The CDR3 extends over 15 amino acids.

The CDR3 DNA reads as TGTGCCAGCAGCTTGGAGTTTTGGGGGGTAGCGACAGATACGCAGTATTTT. It encodes CASSLEFWGVATDTQYF. The chain has TRBV5-4 and TRBJ2-3; possible D gene TRBD2, 6 bases. Germline V CDR1 and CDR2: SGHNT, YYREEE (reference sequence). CDR3 length equals 17 residues. The V gene lost 0 bases and the J gene lost 3 bases, with 17 bases spanning the gap.

This clone was seen once. The chain couples TRBV19 to TRBJ1-2; the D is unclear. Per germline, CDR1 LNHDA and CDR2 SQIVND (reference sequence). Trimming pared 2 bases from V and 8 bases from J, leaving 12 bases between. The CDR3 contains 13 residues. The CDR3 region has the DNA TGTGCCAGTAGTATAAGTCCCGGTTACGGCTACACCTTC. This sequence encodes CASSISPGYGYTF.

This clone was seen a handful of times. The chain links TRBV5-8 to TRBJ1-5; D is uncertain. The V gene lost 1 base and the J gene lost 1 base, with 15 bases spanning the gap. Germline V CDR1 and CDR2: SGHTS, YDEGEE. The CDR3 length is 17 residues. The CDR3: CASSLSKGSGSNQPQHF. CDR3 nucleotide sequence: TGTGCCAGCAGCTTGTCCAAGGGCTCGGGGAGCAATCAGCCCCAGCATTTT. Variable domain in full (rest from reference TRBV5-8 and TRBJ1-5): EAGVTQSPTHLIKTRGQQATLRCSPISGHTSVYWYQQALGLGLQFLLWYDEGEERNRGNFPPRFSGRQFPNYSSELNVNALELEDSALYLCASSLSKGSGSNQPQHFGDGTRLSIL.

This sequence joins TRBV25-1 and TRBJ2-7; 12 bases align to TRBD2. Germline CDR1 is MGHDK and CDR2 is SYGVNS. This CDR3 is built from 15 residues. J gave up 7 bases and V 6 bases, and 10 bases lay outside the gene matches. In DNA, the CDR3 is TGTGCCAGCAGCCTGTCTAGCGGGAGGGCAAGTGAGCAGTACTTC. Its translation: CASSLSSGRASEQYF.

The chain employs TRBV7-9 and TRBJ1-2; D is unresolved. Deletions cut 1 base from V and 0 bases from J, with 3 bases between. Germline CDR1 reads SEHNR; CDR2 reads FQNEAQ (reference sequence). This CDR3 contains 13 residues. This CDR3 is CASSLVANYGYTF. The CDR3 region has the DNA TGTGCCAGCAGCTTAGTTGCTAACTATGGCTACACCTTC.

The chain is built from TRBV19 and TRBJ2-2, with 7 bases aligning to TRBD1. Germline trimming cut 1 base from V and 3 bases from J; bases unmatched to any gene: 11. CDR3 size: 18 residues. Germline CDR1 and CDR2: LNHDA and SQIVND (reference sequence). CDR3: CASSIVWTTGFHTGELFF. DNA for the CDR3: TGTGCCAGTAGTATAGTTTGGACGACAGGGTTCCACACCGGGGAGCTGTTTTTT.

This chain connects TRBV5-6 to TRBJ2-7; possibly TRBD1 for D (6 bases). V lost 4 bases to trimming and J lost 2 bases, with 13 bases between them. The CDR3 covers 14 residues. Germline V gives CDR1 SGHDT, CDR2 YYEEEE. CDR3 residues: CASSHRDIAYEQYF. DNA for the CDR3: TGTGCCAGCAGCCACCGGGACATAGCCTACGAGCAGTACTTC.

V usage is TRBV2 and J usage is TRBJ2-5, with a possible D match to TRBD2 (5 bases). Germline CDR1 is SNHLY and CDR2 is FYNNEI. CDR3 length: 13 residues. V gave up 5 bases and J gave up 2 bases, with 9 bases separating them. CDR3 nucleotides: TGTGCCAGCAGTCCAGAGGGACAAGAGACCCAGTACTTC. This gives the protein CASSPEGQETQYF.

This rearrangement joins TRBV9 to TRBJ1-5; D is unresolved. Germline loops: CDR1 SGDLS, CDR2 YYNGEE. This CDR3 region has 14 residues. Trimming took 0 bases from V and 7 from J, leaving 11 bases between them. Written as DNA, the CDR3 is TGTGCCAGCAGCGTAGCTGGGATAGGGCAGCCCCAGCATTTT. Residues: CASSVAGIGQPQHF.

The rearrangement links TRBV7-7 to TRBJ2-5; D call uncertain. Germline CDR1 and CDR2: SSHAT and FNYEAQ (reference sequence). The CDR3 loop spans 14 amino acids. V gave up 5 bases and J gave up 1 base, with 11 bases separating them. The CDR3 DNA reads as TGTGCCAGCAGCCCAGGCCCAGGCCAAGAGACCCAGTACTTC. Its protein is CASSPGPGQETQYF.

The chain has TRBV7-3 and TRBJ1-2; 7 bases match TRBD1. The V and J ends lost 3 bases and 6 bases, in that order; junction bases with no gene match: 10. Germline CDR1 is SGHTA and CDR2 is FQGTGA. The CDR3 spans 15 residues. The CDR3 bases are TGTGCCAGCAGCTTCAGGGGGGATGTGAGGGATGGCTACACCTTC. It yields the protein CASSFRGDVRDGYTF.